The clone carrying this T cell receptor beta chain was detected a few times. These data belong to a study of blood T cell repertoires in COVID-19. Turning to the study itself: Specimens from acute and convalescent COVID-19 originated in the United States, Italy and Spain.

Per the original methods: Reference gene primer amplification gave nucleated cell count estimates. Libraries were prepared by immunoSEQ multiplex PCR; TCRdb keeps only in-frame clonotypes and omits some of them. V, J and clone size are taken as reported in that table, and D and trimming were inferred from the DNA itself. The table has 150,000 to 200,000 clones, nearly 80% seen once; the top ten hold around 14%. Germline V gene sequence: CDR1 MNHEY, CDR2 SVGAGI. With 8 bases clipped from V and 3 bases from J, the junction kept 7 bases outside the gene matches. The CDR3 contains 15 residues. The chain has TRBV6-5 and TRBJ2-2, with 9 positions matching TRBD1. Sequencing was carried out using peripheral blood. This sequence was found in a woman of 80 years or more with acute or convalescent COVID-19. The CDR3 protein is CASLRDRADTGELFF. The CDR3, as DNA: TGTGCCAGCCTGAGGGACAGGGCGGACACCGGGGAGCTGTTTTTT.